Listed below are T cell receptor beta chains from one sample, sequenced in a study of cytomegalovirus exposure and HLA in healthy donors. The data were produced by immunoSEQ multiplex PCR, yet TCRdb's version contains in-frame clones alone and is incomplete. Among around 150,000 clones, about 83% were seen once, and the ten largest hold 0.85%. The sample consisted of PBMCs. The receptors originated from a woman in her 30s in good health and CMV-seronegative. The CDR3 runs from the conserved cysteine through the conserved F or W. The D gene is left open where the match is weak. The listing skips clone size in some rows; elsewhere it reads once, few, many or a size class.

V	J	D	size	length	CDR3	DNA
TRBV9	TRBJ2-3	TRBD2	NA	16	CASSVVAGGHTDTQYF	TGTGCCAGCAGCGTCGTAGCGGGAGGACACACAGATACGCAGTATTTT
TRBV18	TRBJ1-1	TRBD1	NA	16	CASSPIPGGRDTEAFF	TGTGCCAGCTCACCAATCCCAGGGGGTCGGGACACTGAAGCTTTCTTT
TRBV27	TRBJ2-7	NA	NA	15	CASSFGRGPDYEQYF	TGTGCCAGCAGTTTCGGCAGGGGCCCCGACTACGAGCAGTACTTC
TRBV7-2	TRBJ2-7	TRBD1	NA	13	CASSWDRGYEQYF	TGTGCCAGCAGCTGGGACAGGGGCTACGAGCAGTACTTC
TRBV7-9	TRBJ2-3	NA	NA	15	CASEIGGPSTDTQYF	TGTGCCAGCGAGATCGGGGGACCTAGCACAGATACGCAGTATTTT
TRBV5-1	TRBJ1-2	TRBD1	NA	16	CASSFHRDRPNYGYTF	TGCGCCAGCAGCTTCCACCGGGACAGACCTAACTATGGCTACACCTTC
TRBV30	TRBJ2-3	TRBD2	NA	19	CAWSVRLAGGRRGGDTQYF	TGTGCCTGGAGTGTACGACTAGCGGGAGGCCGCAGGGGCGGAGATACGCAGTATTTT
TRBV4-1	TRBJ1-1	NA	few	13	CASSQAPHTEAFF	TGCGCCAGCAGCCAGGCCCCCCACACTGAAGCTTTCTTT
TRBV5-8	TRBJ2-7	TRBD2	NA	17	CASSLSRTSAYSYEQYF	TGTGCCAGCAGCTTAAGCAGGACTAGCGCCTACTCCTACGAGCAGTACTTC
TRBV27	TRBJ2-1	TRBD1	once	14	CASSSDRIGDEQFF	TGTGCCAGCAGTTCGGACAGGATTGGCGATGAGCAGTTCTTC
TRBV2	TRBJ2-5	NA	NA	15	CASSDPRGAQETQYF	TGTGCCAGCAGTGACCCCCGCGGGGCTCAAGAGACCCAGTACTTC
TRBV5-1	TRBJ1-1	NA	NA	12	CASPDRNTEAFF	TGCGCCAGTCCGGACAGGAACACTGAAGCTTTCTTT
TRBV6-1	TRBJ2-2	TRBD1	NA	14	CASPGTANTGELFF	TGTGCCAGCCCCGGGACAGCGAACACCGGGGAGCTGTTTTTT
TRBV9	TRBJ2-3	TRBD1	NA	17	CASSATGGEPPPDTQYF	TGTGCCAGCAGCGCTACAGGGGGCGAACCCCCCCCAGATACGCAGTATTTT
TRBV5-1	TRBJ2-7	NA	NA	20	CASSLMFAPRELRLSYEQYF	TGCGCCAGCAGCTTGATGTTTGCCCCCAGGGAATTGCGGCTCTCCTACGAGCAGTACTTC
TRBV10-2	TRBJ2-5	NA	NA	14	CASRPPDTGETQYF	TGCGCCAGCAGGCCCCCCGACACCGGAGAGACCCAGTACTTC
TRBV27	TRBJ2-5	NA	once	18	CASSFHASAGVRRETQYF	TGTGCCAGCAGTTTCCATGCCTCAGCAGGGGTTCGTCGAGAGACCCAGTACTTC
TRBV4-3	TRBJ2-3	TRBD2	NA	16	CASSKTAGGNTDTQYF	TGCGCCAGCAGCAAAACAGCGGGGGGGAACACAGATACGCAGTATTTT
TRBV5-4	TRBJ2-1	TRBD2	NA	15	CASSAGTSGDREQFF	TGTGCCAGCAGCGCGGGGACTAGCGGGGATAGGGAGCAGTTCTTC
TRBV5-1	TRBJ2-2	TRBD1	once	18	CASSLLLRGQGYTGELFF	TGCGCCAGCAGCTTGCTTCTCAGGGGACAGGGGTACACCGGGGAGCTGTTTTTT
TRBV27	TRBJ2-1	TRBD2	few	13	CASGASGRGEQFF	TGTGCCAGCGGGGCTAGCGGGAGAGGGGAGCAGTTCTTC
TRBV6-5	TRBJ2-2	NA	NA	13	CASRDMPLGELFF	TGTGCCAGCCGGGACATGCCTCTCGGGGAGCTGTTTTTT
TRBV5-4	TRBJ2-4	NA	NA	13	CASRVADSYVQYF	TGTGCCAGCAGAGTTGCAGACAGTTATGTTCAGTACTTC
TRBV4-2	TRBJ2-7	TRBD2	once	17	CASSQARGGRGTYEQYF	TGTGCCAGCAGCCAAGCGAGGGGCGGGAGGGGAACCTACGAGCAGTACTTC
TRBV5-4	TRBJ2-5	TRBD2	NA	20	CASSLAPGLAGGPREETQYF	TGTGCCAGCAGCTTGGCCCCAGGGCTAGCGGGGGGGCCGAGGGAGGAGACCCAGTACTTC
TRBV25-1	TRBJ1-4	TRBD1	NA	15	CASSAMGQGDEKLFF	TGTGCCAGCAGTGCAATGGGACAGGGGGATGAAAAACTGTTTTTT
TRBV10-3	TRBJ2-3	NA	NA	16	CAISGSFGDNTDTQYF	TGTGCCATCAGTGGTTCCTTCGGGGACAACACAGATACGCAGTATTTT
TRBV2	TRBJ1-5	TRBD1	once	14	CASSQSRDSQPQHF	TGTGCCAGCAGTCAGTCCCGGGACAGTCAGCCCCAGCATTTT
TRBV4-1	TRBJ2-7	TRBD1	NA	15	CASSQVTQGSYEQYF	TGCGCCAGCAGCCAAGTGACACAGGGGTCCTACGAGCAGTACTTC
TRBV6-6	TRBJ2-3	NA	NA	15	CASSLVTGITDTQYF	TGTGCCAGCAGTTTGGTTACAGGGATCACAGATACGCAGTATTTT
TRBV4-1	TRBJ2-2	NA	NA	14	CASSQTAYTGELFF	TGCGCCAGCAGCCAAACAGCTTACACCGGGGAGCTGTTTTTT
TRBV27	TRBJ2-7	NA	NA	14	CATTPDRLSYEQYF	TGTGCCACCACACCGGACAGACTCTCCTACGAGCAGTACTTC
TRBV5-4	TRBJ2-7	TRBD2	NA	15	CASSSNGGGRNEQYF	TGTGCCAGCAGCTCGAACGGGGGCGGGAGGAACGAGCAGTACTTC